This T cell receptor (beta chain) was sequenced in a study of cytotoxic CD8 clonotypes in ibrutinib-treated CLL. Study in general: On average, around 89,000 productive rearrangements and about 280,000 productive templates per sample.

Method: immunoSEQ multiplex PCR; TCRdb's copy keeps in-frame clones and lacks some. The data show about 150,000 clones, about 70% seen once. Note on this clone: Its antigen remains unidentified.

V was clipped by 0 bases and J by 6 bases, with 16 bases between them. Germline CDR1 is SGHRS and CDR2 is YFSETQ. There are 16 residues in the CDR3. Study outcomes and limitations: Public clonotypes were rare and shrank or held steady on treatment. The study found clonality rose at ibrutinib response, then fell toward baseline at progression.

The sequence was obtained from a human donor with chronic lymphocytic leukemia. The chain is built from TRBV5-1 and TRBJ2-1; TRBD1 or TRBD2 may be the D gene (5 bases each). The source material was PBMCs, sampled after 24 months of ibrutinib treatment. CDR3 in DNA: TGCGCCAGCAGCTTGGTCCGCCAGGGTGGAGGCAATGAGCAGTTCTTC. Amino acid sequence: CASSLVRQGGGNEQFF.